The 25 T cell receptor beta chains below were found in one sample sequenced in a study of T-cell memory formation after mild COVID-19 (dated by TCRdb to the early 2020s). The library relied on 5' RACE. The instrument was an Illumina NovaSeq 6000. The public reads were reanalyzed by TCRdb: fastp trimming at Q25, MiXCR alignment, in-frame beta chains only. Identical CDR3 protein sequences are pooled into one entry, listed with their most common genes and DNA. In all, the sample holds roughly 450,000 distinct CDR3 sequences, and roughly 18% of those were seen once. The ten most abundant clones make up 20% to 25% of the sample. Sequencing used PBMCs or a T cell subset sorted from them (not recorded which). All receptors derive from a young man who had mild COVID-19 (a few samples of this study predate the infection). The sample titles of this study are shuffled in the database, so cell type and time point are left out; the donor was told from shared clones.

Only a few counts were recorded for this clonotype. This chain links TRBV5-1 with TRBJ2-1; TRBD2 might be the D (7 bases). V was trimmed by 3 bases and J by 9 bases, leaving 13 bases between them. This CDR3 is 13 amino acids long. Germline V lookup: CDR1 SGHRS, CDR2 YFSETQ. The CDR3: CASSWNREGEQFF. The DNA for the CDR3 is TGCGCCAGCAGCTGGAACAGGGAGGGTGAGCAGTTCTTC.

This clonotype was found many times. This chain connects TRBV18 to TRBJ2-7; 11 positions agree with TRBD2. The V gene's germline CDR1 is KGHSH and CDR2 LQKENI. With V trimmed by 6 bases and J by 2 bases, 6 bases remained unmatched. The CDR3 loop spans 15 amino acids. The CDR3 region has the DNA TGTGCCAGCTCGCCCCCGGGACTAGCGGCCTACGAGCAGTACTTC. This encodes CASSPPGLAAYEQYF.

This CDR3 reads CASSLGGAVTEAFF. Written as DNA, the CDR3 is TGTGCCAGCAGCTTAGGGGGGGCGGTCACTGAAGCTTTCTTT. The J gene is TRBJ1-1, the V gene TRBV7-8, with D possibly matching TRBD1 (6 bases). CDR1 and CDR2 from the germline V gene are SGHVS and FQNEAQ. The CDR3 is made up of 14 amino acids. With 1 base removed from V and 4 bases from J, the gap between germline ends came to 10 bases.

This clonotype has a handful of counts. The chain recombines TRBV12-3 or TRBV12-4 with TRBJ1-2; the D gene is possibly TRBD1 (5 bases). This CDR3 contains 13 residues. Trimming removed 5 bases from V and 8 bases from J, with 15 bases in between. CDR3: CASSLTAWGGYTF. The CDR3 DNA reads as TGTGCCAGCAGTCTAACTGCTTGGGGGGGCTACACCTTC.

This clonotype was counted between two and nine times. The chain joins TRBV6-1 to TRBJ2-5, with 8 bases that match TRBD2. The ends lost 5 bases at V and 5 bases at J; junction bases unmatched: 10. The CDR3 covers 15 residues. Germline CDR1 is MNHNS and CDR2 is SASEGT. The CDR3 here is CASSYRGGREETQYF. CDR3 DNA: TGTGCCAGCAGTTACCGGGGGGGCAGGGAGGAGACCCAGTACTTC.

The chain carries TRBV10-3 and TRBJ1-1; D gene unclear. The CDR3 is made up of 12 amino acids. The germline V gene encodes CDR1 ENHRY and CDR2 SYGVKD. Trimming cost V 4 bases and J 1 base, with 4 bases left between them. The chain's CDR3 is CAISVSNTEAFF. CDR3 sequence (DNA): TGTGCCATCAGTGTCTCGAACACTGAAGCTTTCTTT.

The genes are TRBV20-1 and TRBJ2-5; 9 bases line up with TRBD1. V dropped 6 bases and J dropped 1; count of bases not matched to a gene: 12. The length of the CDR3 is 16 residues. CDR1 and CDR2 (germline): DFQATT, SNEGSKA (reference sequence). CDR3 protein: CSASSSGQGPQETQYF. The CDR3 nucleotides are TGCAGTGCGAGTAGCTCGGGACAGGGACCCCAAGAGACCCAGTACTTC.

This chain joins TRBV15 and TRBJ1-1; TRBD1 might be the D (6 bases). The CDR3 loop spans 14 amino acids. Germline loops: CDR1 LNHNV, CDR2 YYDKDF (reference sequence). With 0 bases removed from V and 11 bases from J, the gap between germline ends came to 16 bases. CDR3 DNA: TGTGCCACCAGCAGAGACCGACAGGTGTTCGGGGCTTTCTTT. It specifies CATSRDRQVFGAFF.

There are many counts of this clonotype. The chain is built from TRBV4-1 and TRBJ2-2; a possible D gene is TRBD2 (5 bases). The CDR3 is 15 amino acids. Germline V CDR1 and CDR2: MGHRA, YSYEKL. The ends were cut back, 4 bases at V and 3 bases at J, with 12 bases in the middle. This chain's CDR3 is CASSLSRLHTGELFF. For the CDR3, the DNA is TGCGCCAGCAGCCTCAGTAGACTACACACCGGGGAGCTGTTTTTT.

This clonotype appeared a few times. The genes are TRBV7-6 and TRBJ1-3; 7 bases are a match to TRBD1. V lost 1 base and J lost 1; bases outside the gene matches: 7. CDR3 length: 17 residues. Germline V gene lookup returns CDR1 SGHVS and CDR2 FNYEAQ. CDR3 coding DNA: TGTGCCAGCAGCTTAGGGACGGCCAGGGGGTCTGGAAACACCATATATTTT. This gives the protein CASSLGTARGSGNTIYF. The variable domain in full, completed from reference TRBV7-6 and TRBJ1-3, reads GAGVSQSPRYKVTKRGQDVALRCDPISGHVSLYWYRQALGQGPEFLTYFNYEAQQDKSGLPNDRFSAERPEGSISTLTIQRTEQRDSAMYRCASSLGTARGSGNTIYFGEGSWLTVV.

The chain recombines TRBV6-2 or TRBV6-3 with TRBJ2-5, with 11 bases identical to TRBD2. The CDR3 consists of 17 residues. Per germline, CDR1 MNHEY and CDR2 SVGEGT. The trim removed 2 bases at V and 2 bases at J, leaving 7 bases unmatched. The CDR3 protein is CASSYSLAGGPQETQYF. The DNA for the CDR3 is TGTGCCAGCAGTTACAGCCTAGCGGGGGGACCACAAGAGACCCAGTACTTC.

This clonotype was counted between two and nine times. The CDR3 DNA reads TGTGCCATCAGTCTCACCGGCGGTAATACGCAGTATTTT. As protein: CAISLTGGNTQYF. The V call is TRBV10-3, the J call TRBJ2-3; D remains unclear. The CDR3 totals 13 residues. CDR1 ENHRY and CDR2 SYGVKD come from the germline V gene. V lost 5 bases and J lost 7, with 13 bases in between.

In its sample, this clonotype was seen a few times. The rearrangement links TRBV5-1 to TRBJ2-5; D is unresolved. Germline assignment: CDR1 SGHRS and CDR2 YFSETQ. The CDR3 spans 15 residues. Trimming cost V 4 bases and J 3 bases, with 16 bases left between them. Written as DNA, the CDR3 is TGCGCCAGCAGCGCCACTTTTACCGGAGAAGAGACCCAGTACTTC. Protein: CASSATFTGEETQYF.

Ten or more counts support this clonotype. This rearrangement joins TRBV18 to TRBJ2-1; 8 nucleotides agree with TRBD2. The CDR3 consists of 17 residues. CDR1 and CDR2 (germline): KGHSH, LQKENI. The V segment lost 0 bases and the J segment 7 bases; nucleotides outside the gene matches: 11. CDR3 coding DNA: TGTGCCAGCTCACCACCTGCCCCGGGGGGGGCTAGGAATGAGCAGTTCTTC. Its translation is CASSPPAPGGARNEQFF.

This clonotype was seen more than once but under ten times. The J gene is TRBJ2-7, the V gene TRBV19; 10 nucleotides line up with TRBD1. V lost 5 bases and J lost 0; bases outside the gene matches: 4. The CDR3 has 15 residues. Germline CDR1 reads LNHDA; CDR2 reads SQIVND (reference sequence). The CDR3 bases are TGTGCCAGTAGTCCCCGACAGGGGGCCTCCTACGAGCAGTACTTC. Translation gives CASSPRQGASYEQYF.

This chain links TRBV11-2 with TRBJ2-2; no reliable D call. Deletions cut 4 bases from V and 2 bases from J, with 14 bases between. The CDR3 spans 16 residues. CDR1 SGHAT and CDR2 FQNNGV come from the germline V gene. Here the CDR3 DNA reads TGTGCCAGCAGCTCCCTCGCAGTGCCAAACACCGGGGAGCTGTTTTTT. It is translated as CASSSLAVPNTGELFF.

This clonotype appeared a few times. As DNA, the CDR3 is TGTGCCAGCAGCTTAGTGTCGGAGAATTACGAGCAGTACTTC. Protein product: CASSLVSENYEQYF. The chain uses TRBV7-2 and TRBJ2-7, with D unclear. The V end was cut by 1 base, the J end by 4 bases, with 11 bases between. CDR1 is SGHTA and CDR2 is FQGNSA in the germline V gene. This CDR3 spans 14 amino acids. Full variable domain (outside the CDR3, taken from reference TRBV7-2 and TRBJ2-7): GAGVSQSPSNKVTEKGKDVELRCDPISGHTALYWYRQSLGQGLEFLIYFQGNSAPDKSGLPSDRFSAERTGGSVSTLTIQRTQQEDSAVYLCASSLVSENYEQYFGPGTRLTVT.

The sample holds a few counts of this clonotype. The chain recombines TRBV12-3 or TRBV12-4 with TRBJ2-3; 7 bases fit TRBD1. CDR3 length equals 15 residues. Trimming cost V 2 bases and J 2 bases; bases outside gene matches: 4. The CDR3 DNA reads as TGTGCCAGCAGTTTAAGGGGGCGGTTCACAGATACGCAGTATTTT. Its protein is CASSLRGRFTDTQYF.

The rearrangement uses TRBV5-1 and TRBJ1-2; tentatively, D is TRBD1 (5 bases). The CDR3 has 13 amino acids. V gave up 10 bases and J gave up 0 bases, with 13 bases separating them. Germline V gene data show CDR1 as SGHRS and CDR2 as YFSETQ. The CDR3 reads CASRDGPNYGYTF. DNA of the CDR3: TGCGCCTCACGGGACGGACCTAACTATGGCTACACCTTC.

The chain uses TRBV6-2 or TRBV6-3 and TRBJ2-5, with TRBD2 identical over 13 bases. The CDR3 is made up of 16 amino acids. CDR1 is MNHEY and CDR2 is SVGEGT in the germline V gene. Trimming at V came to 2 bases and at J to 2 bases, leaving 2 bases not matched to a gene. CDR3 in amino acids: CASSYMGLAGQETQYF. In DNA, the CDR3 is TGTGCCAGCAGTTACATGGGACTAGCGGGGCAAGAGACCCAGTACTTC.

This sequence joins TRBV6-5 and TRBJ1-2; the D is unclear. V shed 6 bases and J shed 2 bases, with 10 bases lying between them. This CDR3 has 13 amino acids. The germline CDR1 and CDR2 sequences are MNHEY and SVGAGI. This chain's CDR3 is CASSIGRNYGYTF. DNA for the CDR3: TGTGCCAGCAGCATTGGACGGAACTATGGCTACACCTTC.

The chain uses TRBV28 and TRBJ2-3; tentatively, D is TRBD1 or TRBD2 (5 bases each). Germline V gene sequence: CDR1 MDHEN, CDR2 SYDVKM. The CDR3 length is 13 residues. The V end was cut by 7 bases, the J end by 2 bases, with 10 bases between. In nucleotides, the CDR3 is TGTGCCAGCACTTCAGGGACCACAGATACGCAGTATTTT. This sequence encodes CASTSGTTDTQYF.

This clonotype was counted many times. The J gene is TRBJ2-1, the V gene TRBV28; 8 bases fit TRBD2. The CDR3 runs 16 residues. With V trimmed by 7 bases and J by 8 bases, 16 bases remained unmatched. From germline, CDR1 is MDHEN and CDR2 SYDVKM. CDR3 sequence: CASTSSRGGFIHEQFF. The CDR3 region has the DNA TGTGCCAGCACCTCAAGCCGGGGGGGCTTTATCCATGAGCAGTTCTTC.

This clonotype was counted ten times or more. The genes are TRBV4-3 and TRBJ2-1; TRBD2 matches at 8 bases. The germline V gene has CDR1 LGHNA and CDR2 YSLEER. The V segment lost 3 bases and the J segment 10 bases; nucleotides outside the gene matches: 8. The CDR3 sequence is 14 residues long. CDR3 sequence: CASSQAGGLAEQFF. The CDR3 DNA reads TGCGCCAGCAGCCAGGCGGGGGGTCTGGCGGAGCAGTTCTTC.

CDR3 nucleotide sequence: TGTGCCAGCAGTTACTCCGGGACACTACATCGAAAGGGCTACACCTTC. The encoded protein is CASSYSGTLHRKGYTF. V is TRBV6-2 or TRBV6-3 and J is TRBJ1-2; D is perhaps TRBD1 (6 bases). There are 16 residues in the CDR3. V lost 0 bases and J 8 bases, leaving 19 bases between the germline ends. Germline V CDR1 and CDR2: MNHEY, SVGEGT.